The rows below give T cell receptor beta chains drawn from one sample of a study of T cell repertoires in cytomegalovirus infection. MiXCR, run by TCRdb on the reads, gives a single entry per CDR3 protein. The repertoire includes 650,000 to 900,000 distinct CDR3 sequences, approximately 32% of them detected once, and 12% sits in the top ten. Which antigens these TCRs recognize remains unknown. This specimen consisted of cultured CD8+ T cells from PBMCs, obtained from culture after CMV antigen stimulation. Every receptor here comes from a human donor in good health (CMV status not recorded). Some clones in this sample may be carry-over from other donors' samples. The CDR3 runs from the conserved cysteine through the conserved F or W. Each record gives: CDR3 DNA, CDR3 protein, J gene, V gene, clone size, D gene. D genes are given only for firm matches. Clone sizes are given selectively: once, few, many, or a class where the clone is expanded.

TGCGCCAGCAGCCAAGGAACGGTGAACACTGAAGCTTTCTTT	CASSQGTVNTEAFF	TRBJ1-1	TRBV4-1	many	.
TGTGCCAGCAGCCAAGGTCGGAGGAATGAGCAGTTCTTC	CASSQGRRNEQFF	TRBJ2-1	TRBV13	once	.
TGTGCCAGCAGTGAACTTGGGCCAGATACGCAGTATTTT	CASSELGPDTQYF	TRBJ2-3	TRBV6-2/TRBV6-3	.	.
TGTGCCAGCAGTTACTCGGCCGCGAACACTGAAGCTTTCTTT	CASSYSAANTEAFF	TRBJ1-1	TRBV6-5	.	.
TGTGCCAGTAGTATAGTCGGGTCCGACACTGAAGCTTTCTTT	CASSIVGSDTEAFF	TRBJ1-1	TRBV19	.	.
TGCAGTGCTAGAAATCGCGAGCAGTTCTTC	CSARNREQFF	TRBJ2-1	TRBV20-1	.	.
TGTGCCAGCAGTGAAGAGGGGCAAAGGGGCTTCTTCTCCTACGAGCAGTACTTC	CASSEEGQRGFFSYEQYF	TRBJ2-7	TRBV6-1	.	.
TGTGCCAGCAGCCACCGCCCGGGGTCTAGCTCTGGGGCCAACGTCCTGACTTTC	CASSHRPGSSSGANVLTF	TRBJ2-6	TRBV7-6	.	.
TGTGCCAGCAGGGATGGACGGACCGCCTCGGGCTACACCTTC	CASRDGRTASGYTF	TRBJ1-2	TRBV5-6	.	.
TGTGCCAGCAGTTTTGGCACTGAAGCTTTCTTT	CASSFGTEAFF	TRBJ1-1	TRBV27	many	.
TGTGCCTTAGGTCTGAACACTGAAGCTTTCTTT	CALGLNTEAFF	TRBJ1-1	TRBV2	.	.
TGTGCCAGCAGCCCCCGGGAGGGCACTGAAGCTTTCTTT	CASSPREGTEAFF	TRBJ1-1	TRBV11-3	.	.
TGCAGTGCTTGGGGGAATGAGCAGTTCTTC	CSAWGNEQFF	TRBJ2-1	TRBV20-1	.	.
TGTGCCACCAACTCGGGAGAGGAGACTAGCACAGATACGCAGTATTTT	CATNSGEETSTDTQYF	TRBJ2-3	TRBV2	.	.
TGTGCCAGCAGTTCTGACGGGCCGAACACTGAAGCTTTCTTT	CASSSDGPNTEAFF	TRBJ1-1	TRBV27	.	.
TGTGCCAGCTCACCCGTGTCAGTGGCTAACTATGGCTACACCTTC	CASSPVSVANYGYTF	TRBJ1-2	TRBV18	.	.
TGTGCCAGCAGTTACGTTTGGGGTAGTGAAGCTTTCTTT	CASSYVWGSEAFF	TRBJ1-1	TRBV6-2/TRBV6-3	few	.
TGTGCCAGCAGTGAAGCGACATGGCAGACTGGGGCCAACGTCCTGACTTTC	CASSEATWQTGANVLTF	TRBJ2-6	TRBV6-1	.	.
TGTGCCAGCAGTGAAGCGCCCGAGGGGGTTTTGGAGACCCAGTACTTC	CASSEAPEGVLETQYF	TRBJ2-5	TRBV2	.	.
TGTGCCAGTAGTATTGATGGGACAGGGGGTACTGAAGCTTTCTTT	CASSIDGTGGTEAFF	TRBJ1-1	TRBV19	.	TRBD1
TGTGCCATCAGCGACCATCTAGCGGGGGTCGATGTAGGCACAGATACGCAGTATTTT	CAISDHLAGVDVGTDTQYF	TRBJ2-3	TRBV10-3	few	TRBD2
TGTGCCAGCAGTACCCTTTCGGGGGTTATCTCCTACGAGCAGTACTTC	CASSTLSGVISYEQYF	TRBJ2-7	TRBV6-1	.	.
TGTGCCAGCAGTTCGGACAAAGCCCACAATGAGCAGTTCTTC	CASSSDKAHNEQFF	TRBJ2-1	TRBV6-1	.	.